This T cell receptor beta chain emerged from a study of shared clonotypes between healthy human individuals. Whole-study results and caveats: Non-shared clonotypes had lower generation probabilities than clonotypes shared by all four sorted-subset donors.

The CDR3 spans 14 residues. Germline CDR1 is SNHLY and CDR2 is FYNNEI. Unmatched junction bases numbered 11, after V lost 10 bases and J lost 6 bases. The repertoire was sequenced with immunoSEQ multiplex PCR; TCRdb's copy has only in-frame clones and lacks some. The sample consists of some 1 million clones, about 77% of them appearing once. This clone was detected a few times. Its antigen is still unknown. This TCR was sampled from a young man in good health. V and J are TRBV2 and TRBJ2-2; 7 bases line up with TRBD2. The sample was memory CD4+ T cells sorted from blood. Subset here: CD45RA-negative fraction. The CDR3: CATRGTTGAGELFF. DNA for the CDR3: TGTGCCACCCGGGGGACTACGGGGGCCGGGGAGCTGTTTTTT.